This T cell receptor beta chain was observed in a study of T-cell memory formation after mild COVID-19. Employing constant-segment primers, 5'RACE generated TCR alpha and TCR beta cDNA libraries bearing sample barcodes and UMIs. TCRdb called the 5' RACE reads again in MiXCR, with one record for every CDR3 protein. This repertoire shows hundreds of thousands of distinct CDR3 sequences, roughly 25% found once; its top ten account for approximately 12%. The CDR3 is made up of 13 amino acids. The V gene lost 3 bases and the J gene lost 5 bases, with 11 bases spanning the gap. Per the germline V gene, CDR1 is SGDLS and CDR2 is YYNGEE.

Sample: PBMCs or a T cell subset sorted from them (not recorded which). The TCR comes from an adult woman who had mild COVID-19 (a few samples of this study predate the infection). Cell type and time point are not known. V and J are TRBV9 and TRBJ1-2; D is unresolved. This CDR3 is CASSARQGYGYTF. CDR3 sequence (DNA): TGTGCCAGCAGCGCCCGACAAGGGTATGGCTACACCTTC.